This T cell receptor beta chain appears in the sequencing data of a study of radiation and T cells in renal cell carcinoma. Trimming left V 2 bases short and J 7 bases short, with 17 bases between. CDR1 and CDR2 (germline): GTSNPN, SVGIG (reference sequence). The CDR3 has 14 amino acids. This table comes from immunoSEQ multiplex PCR, and its TCRdb copy is limited to in-frame clones, with some not included. The sample carries around 120,000 clones, roughly 77% recorded once. General study points: From baseline, blood top tumor clonotypes peaked at 2 weeks post-radiation. No pretreatment tumor biopsies were available for baseline clonotypes.

Details on this clone: Its cognate antigen is unknown.

The time point is: blood 2 weeks post-SBRT. Treatment indicated: 15 Gy SBRT to primary tumor, nephrectomy 4 weeks later. Radiation-treated patients gave blood at baseline, week 2 and week 4. The patient's renal cell carcinoma had clear cell pathology. Here the sequenced sample was blood, taken from a patient whose treatment included radiotherapy and nephrectomy. V usage is TRBV30 and J usage is TRBJ1-1, with unresolved D. This receptor was obtained from an older woman with renal cell carcinoma. In DNA form, the CDR3 reads TGTGCCTGGAGTCCCCCGCGGGGTTCTATTGAAGCTTTCTTT. Amino acid sequence: CAWSPPRGSIEAFF.